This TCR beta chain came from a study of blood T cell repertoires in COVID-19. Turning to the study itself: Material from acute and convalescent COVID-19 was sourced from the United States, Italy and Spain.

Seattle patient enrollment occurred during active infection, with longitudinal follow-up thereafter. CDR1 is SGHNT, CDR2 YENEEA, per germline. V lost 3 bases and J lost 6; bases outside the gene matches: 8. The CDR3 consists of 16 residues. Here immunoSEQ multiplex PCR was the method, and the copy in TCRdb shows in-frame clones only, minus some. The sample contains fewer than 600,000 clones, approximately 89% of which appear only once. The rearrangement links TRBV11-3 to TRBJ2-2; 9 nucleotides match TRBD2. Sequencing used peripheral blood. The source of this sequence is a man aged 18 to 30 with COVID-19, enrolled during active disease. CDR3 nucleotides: TGTGCCAGCAGCTTCCAGCGGGAGGTCCGACCCGGGGAGCTGTTTTTT. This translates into CASSFQREVRPGELFF. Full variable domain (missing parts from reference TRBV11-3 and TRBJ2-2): EAGVVQSPRYKIIEKKQPVAFWCNPISGHNTLYWYLQNLGQGPELLIRYENEEAVDDSQLPKDRFSAERLKGVDSTLKIQPAELGDSAVYLCASSFQREVRPGELFFGEGSRLTVL.